This TCR beta chain stems from a study of control samples from healthy donors and cancer patients. V lost 4 bases and J lost 3; bases outside the gene matches: 6. The CDR3 runs to 16 residues. Germline V gene sequence: CDR1 PRHDT, CDR2 FYEKMQ (reference sequence). The data were produced by immunoSEQ multiplex PCR, yet TCRdb's version contains in-frame clones alone and is incomplete. The sample has around 99,000 clones; approximately 90% are singletons. This clone has only one observation. The J gene is TRBJ2-7, the V gene TRBV13; 13 bases map to TRBD2. Sequencing was carried out using blood. The source is a woman aged 45-60 years in good health. This CDR3 is CASSSAGTSGVYEQYF. DNA for the CDR3: TGTGCCAGCAGCTCGGCCGGGACTAGCGGGGTCTACGAGCAGTACTTC.